This T cell receptor beta chain was observed in a study of shared clonotypes between healthy human individuals (TCRdb year 2020). Notes on the research overall: The cohort included a few men and a couple of women between 18 and 49 years of age. To increase sequencing depth and limit assay-specific biases, different laboratories used diverse techniques to prepare libraries and sequence TCR repertoires. To estimate repertoire size and how much clonotype sharing occurs between individuals, the study deeply sequenced the blood TCR repertoires of five or six healthy adults. Each donor's leukapheresis produced roughly between roughly 0.9 and 9 billion PBMCs. For each donor, CD4 naive and CD4 memory were each run on three plates, CD8 naive on two plates, and CD8 memory on one plate. On the study overall, not on this receptor specifically: Because the study included a small number of donors, the genetic and exposure-history diversity represented was limited. Across four donors, about 5% of naive CD4, roughly 3.8% of naive CD8, about 2.3% of memory CD4, and 0.3% to 0.45% of memory CD8 clonotypes were shared. Clonotypes shared by all four sorted-subset donors showed higher generation probabilities than non-shared clonotypes. Only blood was sampled, and tissue TCR repertoires likely differ from those in blood. Incomplete sequencing was indicated by rarefaction of sorted-subset datasets, despite the large sequencing depth. Larger estimated clonotype richness was generally found for naive subsets than for memory subsets. Pairwise subsampling indicated that sequencing depth was expected to affect the degree of clonotype sharing among donors.

As to this clone: Its target antigen remains unknown. Base qualities are not provided; no much larger clone lies one nucleotide away.

Including cysteine and phenylalanine, the CDR3 has 15 amino acids. Just CDR3 DNA is preserved here, 45 bases in frame from base 1. Trimming leaves V shorter by 5 bases and J shorter by 4 bases, with the junction holding 6 bases beyond the gene matches. The germline V gene yields SGHNT for CDR1 and YENEEA for CDR2. Donors were healthy HIV-negative adults with no recently reported acute infections or vaccinations. Every donor was a Caucasian adult residing in Nashville, Tennessee, USA. Magnetic negative selection was used to enrich CD4+ T cells, after which naive cells were positively selected on CD45RA and the negative fraction became the memory subset. After blood collection by leukapheresis, PBMCs were isolated using Ficoll-Histopaque density gradient centrifugation and then cryopreserved in the vapor phase of liquid nitrogen. Analytical flow cytometry was used to check the purity and quantity of every magnetically sorted T cell population. Genomic DNA was isolated from every sorted fraction and measured by UV absorbance on a Nanodrop 2000c.

Using the deep immunoSEQ assay, TCR CDR3 regions were amplified from genomic DNA by multiplex PCR. For each cell subset, the extracted genomic DNA was distributed evenly across all wells of several immunoSEQ 96-well plates, and each plate served as one replicate. For sorted subsets, each replicate PCR was loaded with roughly 200 ng genomic DNA, equivalent to about 30,000 T cell genomes. Purified libraries were measured with a Qubit 3.0 fluorometer, size-checked on a Bioanalyzer 2100, and measured again with the KAPA Library Quantification kit. A separate single-read 150-cycle Illumina NextSeq 550 flow cell was used to sequence each immunoSEQ 96-well plate. The authors' analysis ran thus. Because only junctional sequences without quality scores were contained in the immunoSEQ output, filtering matching that applied to full-length reads could not be performed. To assign V/J genes and CDR3, sequences were annotated using PyIR, a Python wrapper for IgBLAST v1.9, with IMGT germline references. Reads were removed for weak V/J assignments (E-value above 1e-6), missing CDR3, stop codons, out-of-frame junctions, or ambiguous translated residues. V3J clonotypes were defined by identical inferred V gene, J gene, and CDR3 amino acid sequence. Percentage overlap between repertoires was calculated by dividing the number of shared unique clonotypes by the size of the smaller repertoire. Richness of each repertoire was evaluated using RTK rarefaction, the Chao1 estimator, and Recon v2.1 estimates of unobserved clonotypes. Generation probabilities were computed with OLGA for all TCRbeta clonotypes obtained by the gDNA method from a handful of donors. As stored in TCRdb, this immuneACCESS dataset retains in-frame rearrangements with V and J assigned. A fraction of the clones does not appear; measured against another copy, unresolved V genes explain less than half of the discrepancy, and the remainder lacks a known reason. The DNA was the basis for D and trimming; V, J and clone size are from that table. Recorded for this sample are roughly 2.5 million clones; roughly 92% of them occurred a single time. The ten biggest clones cover 0.13% to 0.15% of the sample.

This TCR was recovered from a young man in good health. The sequence is built from TRBV11-3 and TRBJ2-3, and 10 bases in between align with TRBD2. The sequencing input was naive CD4+ T cells sorted from blood. The sample's cell subset or site label, decoded: CD45RA+ positively selected. The nucleotides are TGTGCCAGCAGCAAGCGGGGGGGCCCGGCAGATACGCAGTATTTT. Translated, it gives CASSKRGGPADTQYF.